Below are 12 T cell receptor beta chains sequenced from a single sample in a study of T cell responses to AZD1222 COVID-19 vaccine. This table comes from immunoSEQ multiplex PCR, and its TCRdb copy is limited to in-frame clones, with some not included. This table has 140,000 to 150,000 clones, about 93% appearing once. The source was peripheral blood, collected on day 0 of AZD1222 vaccination. The receptors derive from an adult in good health.

The sample holds one count of this clone. The V gene is TRBV7-9, the J gene TRBJ1-1, with 9 positions matching TRBD1. This CDR3 comprises 19 residues. Germline trimming cut 0 bases from V and 0 bases from J; bases unmatched to any gene: 11. CDR1 is SEHNR and CDR2 is FQNEAQ in the germline V gene (reference sequence). The CDR3 DNA follows: TGTGCCAGCAGCTTAGCCAAGCTCCTGACAGGGGGATTGAACACTGAAGCTTTCTTT. Translated, it gives CASSLAKLLTGGLNTEAFF.

The V gene is TRBV7-3, the J gene TRBJ2-1; the match to TRBD2 covers 12 bases. The germline CDR1 and CDR2 sequences are SGHTA and FQGTGA. J was trimmed by 6 bases and V by 5 bases; bases with no gene match: 5. This CDR3 has 15 residues. This CDR3 is CASSKLAGGPNEQFF. For the CDR3, the DNA is TGTGCCAGCAGCAAACTAGCGGGAGGACCCAATGAGCAGTTCTTC.

This chain joins TRBV3-1 (or the pseudogene TRBV3-2) and TRBJ2-7; 7 nucleotides align to TRBD1. Germline CDR1 LGHDT, CDR2 YNNKEL (reference sequence). The CDR3 loop spans 15 amino acids. J gave up 2 bases and V 1 base, and 5 bases lay outside the gene matches. This chain's CDR3 is CASSQGGTDTYEQYF. CDR3 DNA: TGTGCCAGCAGCCAAGGGGGGACAGACACCTACGAGCAGTACTTC.

This chain connects TRBV9 to TRBJ1-1, with D maybe TRBD1 (6 bases). Per the germline V gene, CDR1 is SGDLS and CDR2 is YYNGEE. This CDR3 is 16 amino acids long. V was shortened by 1 base and J by 5 bases, with 18 bases between the two germline ends. CDR3 bases: TGTGCCAGCAGCGTATCCCTCGCAGGGGTGGAAACTGAAGCTTTCTTT. Residues: CASSVSLAGVETEAFF.

Here the CDR3 reads CASSLRGDYGYTF. The CDR3, as DNA: TGTGCCAGCAGCTTGAGGGGGGACTATGGCTACACCTTC. V usage is TRBV5-4 and J usage is TRBJ1-2; D might be TRBD1 (6 bases). CDR3 length equals 13 residues. V dropped 1 base and J dropped 3 bases, with 7 bases sitting between them. The germline V gene encodes CDR1 SGHNT and CDR2 YYREEE (reference sequence).

The V and J genes are TRBV6-5 and TRBJ2-5, with 12 bases lining up with TRBD2. The V gene end was trimmed by 6 bases and the J gene end by 6 bases; junction bases not matched to a gene: 8. Germline V lookup: CDR1 MNHEY, CDR2 SVGAGI. This CDR3 has 15 residues. The CDR3 region has the DNA TGTGCCAGCAGGCCTCTAGCGGGGGGGCCACAGACCCAGTACTTC. It encodes CASRPLAGGPQTQYF.

In DNA, the CDR3 is TGTGCCAGCAGCTTAGAGGCTTCGTGGGCTGGCTATCAGCCCCAGCATTTT. Its protein is CASSLEASWAGYQPQHF. The chain employs TRBV7-9 and TRBJ1-5; no clear D. Per germline, CDR1 SEHNR and CDR2 FQNEAQ (reference sequence). V lost 1 base to trimming and J lost 5 bases, with 18 bases between them. CDR3 length equals 17 residues.

The chain employs TRBV6-4 and TRBJ1-2; D is perhaps TRBD1 (6 bases). This CDR3 contains 14 residues. CDR1 is MRHNA and CDR2 is SNTAGT in the germline V gene. The V end lost 0 bases, the J end lost 4 bases, and 9 bases lay between the germline ends. The CDR3 DNA is TGTGCCAGCAGTGACTCGGGCAGGGGCTATGGCTACACCTTC. This encodes CASSDSGRGYGYTF.

This chain connects TRBV18 to TRBJ1-5, with TRBD1 identical over 8 bases. J was trimmed by 0 bases and V by 5 bases; bases with no gene match: 9. This CDR3 has 17 amino acids. CDR1 is KGHSH and CDR2 is LQKENI in the germline V gene. The CDR3 reads CASSETGGRYSNQPQHF. DNA of the CDR3: TGTGCCAGCTCAGAAACAGGGGGGAGATATAGCAATCAGCCCCAGCATTTT.

This chain connects TRBV2 to TRBJ2-7; no reliable D call. Trimming stripped 2 bases from V and 6 bases from J, with 11 bases between. The germline V gene has CDR1 SNHLY and CDR2 FYNNEI. The CDR3 extends over 13 amino acids. The CDR3 nucleotides read TGTGCCAGCAGTGAAACCAGGTGGGGCGAGCAGTACTTC. Its protein product is CASSETRWGEQYF. The full variable domain, rest sourced from reference TRBV2 and TRBJ2-7, is EPEVTQTPSHQVTQMGQEVILRCVPISNHLYFYWYRQILGQKVEFLVSFYNNEISEKSEIFDDQFSVERPDGSNFTLKIRSTKLEDSAMYFCASSETRWGEQYFGPGTRLTVT.

The chain recombines TRBV5-6 with TRBJ1-1, with D perhaps matching TRBD1 (5 bases). The CDR3 spans 16 residues. The V end lost 0 bases, the J end lost 0 bases, and 12 bases lay between the germline ends. From germline, CDR1 is SGHDT and CDR2 YYEEEE. DNA for the CDR3: TGTGCCAGCAGCTTGGCCCCGACAGAGTTGAACACTGAAGCTTTCTTT. This codes for CASSLAPTELNTEAFF.

V usage is TRBV6-5 and J usage is TRBJ1-2; a possible D gene is TRBD1 (5 bases). The CDR3 consists of 14 residues. Germline V gives CDR1 MNHEY, CDR2 SVGAGI. Trimming left V 0 bases short and J 8 bases short, with 13 bases between. The CDR3 here is CASSYSSWRGGYTF. CDR3 DNA: TGTGCCAGCAGTTACTCCTCATGGAGGGGAGGCTACACCTTC.